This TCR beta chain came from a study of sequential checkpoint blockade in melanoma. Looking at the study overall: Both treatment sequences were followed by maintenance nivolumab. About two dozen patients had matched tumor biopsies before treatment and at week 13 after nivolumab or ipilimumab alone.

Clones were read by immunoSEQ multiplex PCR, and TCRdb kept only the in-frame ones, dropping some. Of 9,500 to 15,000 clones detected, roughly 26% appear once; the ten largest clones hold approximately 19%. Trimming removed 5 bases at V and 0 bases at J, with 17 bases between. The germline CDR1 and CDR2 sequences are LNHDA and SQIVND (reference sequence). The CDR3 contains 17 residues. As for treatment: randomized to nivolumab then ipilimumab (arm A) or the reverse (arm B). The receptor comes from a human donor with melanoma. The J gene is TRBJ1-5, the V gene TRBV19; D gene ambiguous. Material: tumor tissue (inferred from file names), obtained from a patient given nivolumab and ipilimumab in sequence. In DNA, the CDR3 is TGTGCCAGTAGTGGCCGTGACGCCGGATATAGCAATCAGCCCCAGCATTTT. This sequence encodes CASSGRDAGYSNQPQHF.